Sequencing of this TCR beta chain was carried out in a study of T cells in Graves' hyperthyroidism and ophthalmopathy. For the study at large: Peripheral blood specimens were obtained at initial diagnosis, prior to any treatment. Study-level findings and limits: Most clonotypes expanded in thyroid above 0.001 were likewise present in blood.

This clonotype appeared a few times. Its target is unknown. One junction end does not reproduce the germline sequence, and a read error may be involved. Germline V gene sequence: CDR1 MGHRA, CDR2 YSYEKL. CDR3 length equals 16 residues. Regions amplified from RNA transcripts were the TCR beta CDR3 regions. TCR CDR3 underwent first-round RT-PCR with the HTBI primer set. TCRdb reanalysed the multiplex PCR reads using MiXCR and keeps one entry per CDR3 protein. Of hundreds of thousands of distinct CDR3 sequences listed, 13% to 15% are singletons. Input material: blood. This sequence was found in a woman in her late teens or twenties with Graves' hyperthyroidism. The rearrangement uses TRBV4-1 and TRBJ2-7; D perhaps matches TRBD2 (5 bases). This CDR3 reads CVSSQEVAGPSYEQYF. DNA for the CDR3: TGCGTCAGCAGCCAAGAGGTTGCGGGCCCCTCCTACGAGCAGTACTTC.